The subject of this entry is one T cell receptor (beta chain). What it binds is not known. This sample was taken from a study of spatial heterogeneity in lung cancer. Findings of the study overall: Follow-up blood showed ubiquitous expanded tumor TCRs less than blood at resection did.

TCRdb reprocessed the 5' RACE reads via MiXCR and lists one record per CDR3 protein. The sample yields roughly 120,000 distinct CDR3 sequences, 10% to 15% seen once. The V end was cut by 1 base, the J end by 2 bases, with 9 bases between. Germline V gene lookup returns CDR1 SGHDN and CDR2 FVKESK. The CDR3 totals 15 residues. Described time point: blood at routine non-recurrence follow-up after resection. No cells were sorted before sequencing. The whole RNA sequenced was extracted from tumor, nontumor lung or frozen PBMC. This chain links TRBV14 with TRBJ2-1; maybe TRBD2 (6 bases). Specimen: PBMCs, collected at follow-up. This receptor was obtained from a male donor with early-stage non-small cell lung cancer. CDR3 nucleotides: TGTGCCAGCAGCCAAGTGCGGGGCCCCTACAATGAGCAGTTCTTC. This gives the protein CASSQVRGPYNEQFF.